Below, 11 T cell receptor beta chains from the same sample are listed, as sequenced in a study of cytomegalovirus exposure and HLA in healthy donors. The data were produced by immunoSEQ multiplex PCR, yet TCRdb's version contains in-frame clones alone and is incomplete. The sample records about 65,000 clones, just under 95% being singletons. Specimen: PBMCs. The source is a man aged 18 to 29 in good health and CMV-seropositive.

The chain has TRBV2 and TRBJ2-5, with D perhaps matching TRBD2 (5 bases). CDR3 length equals 13 residues. Germline CDR1 is SNHLY and CDR2 is FYNNEI. V lost 4 bases, J lost 0 bases, and 6 bases lay in between. This CDR3 is CASSGGYQETQYF. The CDR3 DNA sequence: TGTGCCAGCAGTGGAGGGTACCAAGAGACCCAGTACTTC.

The rearrangement joins TRBV28 to TRBJ1-1, with 7 bases fitting TRBD1. With V trimmed by 6 bases and J by 6 bases, 4 bases remained unmatched. This CDR3 has 12 residues. The germline gives CDR1 MDHEN, CDR2 SYDVKM. Here the CDR3 reads CASSYGQAEAFF. The CDR3 DNA reads as TGTGCCAGCAGCTACGGACAGGCTGAAGCTTTCTTT.

V gene TRBV7-9 combines with J gene TRBJ1-2; weak D call: TRBD1 (5 bases). Germline V gene sequence: CDR1 SEHNR, CDR2 FQNEAQ (reference sequence). Deletions cut 6 bases from V and 4 bases from J, with 15 bases between. This CDR3 is 14 amino acids long. CDR3 DNA sequence: TGTGCCAGCAGTAAACTGGACATCAGCTATGGCTACACCTTC. Translated, it gives CASSKLDISYGYTF.

The gene calls are TRBV28 and TRBJ2-7; D is perhaps TRBD2 (6 bases). The germline V gene has CDR1 MDHEN and CDR2 SYDVKM. V was cut by 6 bases and J by 6 bases, with 21 bases left in between. This CDR3 contains 15 residues. The CDR3 sequence: CASSPGRWPLSEQYF. In DNA form, the CDR3 reads TGTGCCAGCAGCCCAGGGAGGTGGCCTCTCTCCGAGCAGTACTTC.

V and J are TRBV30 and TRBJ2-7, with 10 nucleotides matching TRBD1. This CDR3 is built from 13 residues. The V gene's germline CDR1 is GTSNPN and CDR2 SVGIG (reference sequence). Losses at the gene ends were 2 bases for V and 6 bases for J; bases not matched to a gene: 4. The CDR3 reads CAWSPGTGAEQYF. In DNA, the CDR3 is TGTGCCTGGAGTCCCGGGACAGGGGCCGAGCAGTACTTC.

The gene calls are TRBV6-6 and TRBJ2-2; 10 bases are a match to TRBD2. Germline lookup yields CDR1 MNHNY and CDR2 SVGAGI (reference sequence). CDR3 size: 15 residues. J lost 4 bases, V lost 7 bases, and 6 bases had no gene match. CDR3 loop: CASTRTSGGTGELFF. In DNA form, the CDR3 reads TGTGCCAGCACCAGGACTAGCGGTGGCACCGGGGAGCTGTTTTTT.

V and J are TRBV5-1 and TRBJ2-7; tentatively, D is TRBD1 (6 bases). V lost 0 bases to trimming and J lost 0 bases, with 13 bases between them. The CDR3 totals 16 residues. CDR1 and CDR2 from the germline V gene are SGHRS and YFSETQ. CDR3 region: CASSLAPQGSSYEQYF. The DNA for the CDR3 is TGCGCCAGCAGCTTGGCCCCACAGGGCAGCTCCTACGAGCAGTACTTC.

The gene calls are TRBV7-2 and TRBJ2-7, with unresolved D. V lost 3 bases and J 0 bases, leaving 12 bases between the germline ends. Germline loops: CDR1 SGHTA, CDR2 FQGNSA. The CDR3 covers 15 residues. CDR3 residues: CASSLAVHPSYEQYF. CDR3 DNA sequence: TGTGCCAGCAGCTTGGCGGTCCACCCCTCCTACGAGCAGTACTTC.

J is TRBJ1-2 and V is TRBV7-2; TRBD1 aligns across 9 bases. The CDR3 extends over 15 amino acids. J gave up 5 bases and V 5 bases, and 9 bases lay outside the gene matches. Germline V gene sequence: CDR1 SGHTA, CDR2 FQGNSA. Here the CDR3 reads CASSLGQGDSYGYTF. CDR3 DNA: TGTGCCAGCAGCCTGGGACAGGGAGACTCTTATGGCTACACCTTC.

The chain couples TRBV2 to TRBJ1-1; TRBD1 might be the D (5 bases). V gave up 6 bases and J gave up 11 bases, with 13 bases separating them. Germline CDR1 SNHLY, CDR2 FYNNEI. This CDR3 region has 11 residues. The CDR3 is CASSAGFSAFF. In nucleotides, the CDR3 is TGTGCCAGCAGCGCAGGGTTCTCCGCTTTCTTT.

The chain has TRBV9 and TRBJ2-5; a weak D match, TRBD2 (7 bases). The germline V gene encodes CDR1 SGDLS and CDR2 YYNGEE. This CDR3 contains 16 residues. V lost 0 bases, J lost 5 bases, and 17 bases lay in between. The DNA of the CDR3 is TGTGCCAGCAGCGTAGGGTCTAGCAGGGGAGGGGAGACCCAGTACTTC. This encodes CASSVGSSRGGETQYF.